These 12 T cell receptor beta chains came from one sample sequenced in a study of T cells in Graves' hyperthyroidism and ophthalmopathy. Amplified regions were TCR beta CDR3 sequences from RNA transcripts. TCR CDR3 underwent first-round RT-PCR with the HTBI primer set. Each CDR3 protein is one row after TCRdb ran MiXCR on the multiplex PCR reads. The data hold roughly 180,000 distinct CDR3 sequences, with roughly 10% observed a single time. The sequencing input was blood. These receptor sequences come from a woman between 18 and 30 years old with Graves' hyperthyroidism that later progressed to Graves' ophthalmopathy.

This clonotype was detected ten times or more. The chain carries TRBV6-2 or TRBV6-3 and TRBJ2-5, with D possibly TRBD2 on 5 matching bases. V was pared by 5 bases and J by 3 bases, with 13 bases between. This CDR3 contains 14 residues. The germline V gene encodes CDR1 MNHEY and CDR2 SVGEGT. The CDR3 DNA is TGTGCCAGCAGTCCGGAGGTCAGCAAAGAGACCCAGTACTTC. Its translation: CASSPEVSKETQYF.

This clonotype has at least ten counts. The chain has TRBV28 and TRBJ2-3; 12 bases are a match to TRBD2. CDR1 is MDHEN and CDR2 is SYDVKM in the germline V gene. The J segment lost 2 bases and the V segment lost 2 bases, leaving 5 bases of the junction unmatched. CDR3 length: 17 residues. The CDR3 sequence is CASSLPLAGGPTDTQYF. The DNA of the CDR3 is TGTGCCAGCAGTTTACCGCTAGCGGGGGGGCCCACAGATACGCAGTATTTT. Full variable domain (remainder filled in from reference TRBV28 and TRBJ2-3): DVKVTQSSRYLVKRTGEKVFLECVQDMDHENMFWYRQDPGLGLRLIYFSYDVKMKEKGDIPEGYSVSREKKERFSLILESASTNQTSMYLCASSLPLAGGPTDTQYFGPGTRLTVL.

This clonotype was counted ten times or more. Written as DNA, the CDR3 is TGTGCCAGCAGCCCCCTAGCGGGAGGAGCAGAGACCCAGTACTTC. As protein: CASSPLAGGAETQYF. V usage is TRBV7-3 and J usage is TRBJ2-5; 11 positions agree with TRBD2. The CDR3 sequence is 15 residues long. With 5 bases clipped from V and 4 bases from J, the junction kept 6 bases outside the gene matches. Germline loops: CDR1 SGHTA, CDR2 FQGTGA.

This clonotype was picked up many times. J is TRBJ2-1 and V is TRBV6-1; D might be TRBD1 (5 bases). The germline gives CDR1 MNHNS, CDR2 SASEGT. The V end lost 1 base, the J end lost 3 bases, and 10 bases lay between the germline ends. This CDR3 has 15 amino acids. The CDR3 bases are TGTGCCAGCAGTGAAGTAAGCAGGGTCTACAATGAGCAGTTCTTC. This gives the protein CASSEVSRVYNEQFF.

This clonotype was observed at least ten times. V gene TRBV19 combines with J gene TRBJ1-1; D remains ambiguous. Germline V lookup: CDR1 LNHDA, CDR2 SQIVND (reference sequence). V was pared by 0 bases and J by 2 bases, with 4 bases between. This CDR3 region has 13 residues. CDR3 DNA sequence: TGTGCCAGTAGTATAGAAGGTAACACTGAAGCTTTCTTT. This encodes CASSIEGNTEAFF.

This clonotype appeared a few times. This chain uses TRBV6-1 with TRBJ2-1, with TRBD1 identical over 8 bases. Losses at the gene ends were 6 bases for V and 0 bases for J; bases not matched to a gene: 4. This CDR3 contains 15 residues. Germline CDR1 and CDR2: MNHNS and SASEGT. DNA of the CDR3: TGTGCCAGCAGCCTGGACAGGGACTCCTACAATGAGCAGTTCTTC. Its protein product is CASSLDRDSYNEQFF.

This clonotype was seen at least ten times. The chain joins TRBV7-8 to TRBJ2-7; TRBD1 might be the D (6 bases). The CDR3 is 15 residues long. Trimming left V 5 bases short and J 0 bases short, with 14 bases between. CDR1 and CDR2 (germline): SGHVS, FQNEAQ. CDR3 amino acids: CASSGAGTLSYEQYF. The CDR3 nucleotides are TGTGCCAGCAGCGGGGCCGGGACACTCTCCTACGAGCAGTACTTC.

V and J are TRBV20-1 and TRBJ1-5, with a possible D match to TRBD1 (5 bases). The CDR3 runs to 14 residues. The ends were cut back, 0 bases at V and 0 bases at J, with 6 bases in the middle. CDR1 is DFQATT, CDR2 SNEGSKA, per germline (reference sequence). CDR3 loop: CSARETDSNQPQHF. Written as DNA, the CDR3 is TGCAGTGCTAGAGAGACAGATAGCAATCAGCCCCAGCATTTT.

This clonotype was detected only a few times. J is TRBJ2-5 and V is TRBV7-8; no clear D. The CDR3 is 14 residues long. The germline gives CDR1 SGHVS, CDR2 FQNEAQ. The V and J ends lost 5 bases and 4 bases respectively, with 14 bases between them. In DNA, the CDR3 is TGTGCCAGCAGCCCTGGAAGGATCTTAGAGACCCAGTACTTC. Residues: CASSPGRILETQYF.

This clonotype was counted between two and nine times. This clone may be a read error of a much larger clone one base away. The V call is TRBV12-3 or TRBV12-4, the J call TRBJ1-2, with D unresolved. The CDR3 has 16 amino acids. The chain's CDR3 is CTSSSVMSRANYGYTF. The CDR3 nucleotides are TGTACCAGCAGTTCAGTAATGAGTAGAGCTAACTATGGCTACACCTTC.

This clonotype was detected a few times. CDR3 sequence (DNA): TGCGCCAGCAGTATAGGGATCACCTACAATGAGCAGTTCTTC. This translates into CASSIGITYNEQFF. V and J are TRBV10-2 and TRBJ2-1; D gene ambiguous. Trimming took off 5 bases at V and 2 bases at J, with 10 bases between the two ends. This CDR3 region has 14 residues. Germline assignment: CDR1 WSHSY and CDR2 SAAADI.

The table lists this clonotype with many counts. The chain is built from TRBV19 and TRBJ1-4, with D maybe TRBD1 (6 bases). This CDR3 has 15 residues. Trimming stripped 7 bases from V and 0 bases from J, with 12 bases between. Per the germline V gene, CDR1 is LNHDA and CDR2 is SQIVND (reference sequence). The CDR3 DNA sequence: TGTGCCAGTAATCCAGGGGATGCAACTAATGAAAAACTGTTTTTT. Its protein is CASNPGDATNEKLFF.